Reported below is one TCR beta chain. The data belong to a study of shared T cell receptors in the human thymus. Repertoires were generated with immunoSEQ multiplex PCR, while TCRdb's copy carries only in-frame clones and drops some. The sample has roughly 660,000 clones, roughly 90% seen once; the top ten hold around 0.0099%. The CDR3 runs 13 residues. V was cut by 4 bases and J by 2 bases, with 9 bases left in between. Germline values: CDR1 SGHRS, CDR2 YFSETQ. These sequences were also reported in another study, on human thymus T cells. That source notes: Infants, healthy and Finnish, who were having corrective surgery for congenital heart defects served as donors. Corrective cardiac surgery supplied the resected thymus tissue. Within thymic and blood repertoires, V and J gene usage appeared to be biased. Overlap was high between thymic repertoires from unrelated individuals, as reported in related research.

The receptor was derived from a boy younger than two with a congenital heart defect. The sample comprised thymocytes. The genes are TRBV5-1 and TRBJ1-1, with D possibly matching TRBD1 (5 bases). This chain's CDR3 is CASSAGHNTEAFF. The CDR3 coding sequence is TGCGCCAGCAGCGCCGGACATAACACTGAAGCTTTCTTT.